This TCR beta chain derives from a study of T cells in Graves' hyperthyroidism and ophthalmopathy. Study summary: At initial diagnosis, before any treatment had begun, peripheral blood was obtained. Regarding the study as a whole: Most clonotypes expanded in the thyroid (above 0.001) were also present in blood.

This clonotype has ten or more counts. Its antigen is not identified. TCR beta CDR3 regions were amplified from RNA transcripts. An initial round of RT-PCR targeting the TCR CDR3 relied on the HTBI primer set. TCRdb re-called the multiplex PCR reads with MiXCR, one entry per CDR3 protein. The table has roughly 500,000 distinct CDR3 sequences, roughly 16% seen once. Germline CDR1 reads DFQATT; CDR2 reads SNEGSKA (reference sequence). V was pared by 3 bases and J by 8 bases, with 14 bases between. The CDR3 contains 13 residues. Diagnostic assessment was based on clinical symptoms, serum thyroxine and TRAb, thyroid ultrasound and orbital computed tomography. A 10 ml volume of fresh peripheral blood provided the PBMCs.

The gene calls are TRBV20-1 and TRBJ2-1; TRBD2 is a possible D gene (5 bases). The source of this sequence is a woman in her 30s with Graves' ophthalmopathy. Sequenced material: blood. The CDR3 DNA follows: TGCAGTGCTAGTAAGGGAGTCGCGGATGAGCAGTTCTTC. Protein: CSASKGVADEQFF.